This T cell receptor (beta chain) came from a study of T cells in Graves' hyperthyroidism and ophthalmopathy. RNA transcripts were the template for amplifying TCR beta CDR3 regions. The HTBI set primed first-round TCR CDR3 RT-PCR. TCRdb called the multiplex PCR reads again in MiXCR, with one record for every CDR3 protein. The profile covers some 570,000 distinct CDR3 sequences, with roughly a sixth appearing a single time and roughly 15% taken by the ten largest. General study points: Ophthalmopathy could be told apart from stable hyperthyroidism with a 13 V-J model.

This CDR3 is built from 15 residues. V trimming: 0 bases; J trimming: 6 bases; junction bases outside the gene matches: 3. Germline CDR1 reads KGHSH; CDR2 reads LQKENI. Turning to this clonotype: Its target is unknown.

Sequenced sample: blood. The genes are TRBV18 and TRBJ2-7, with 12 nucleotides matching TRBD2. This receptor was identified in a young woman with Graves' ophthalmopathy. CDR3 region: CASSPPQLAGGEQYF. The CDR3 bases are TGTGCCAGCTCACCACCTCAACTAGCGGGAGGCGAGCAGTACTTC.